Sequencing of this TCR beta chain was carried out in a study of blood T cell repertoires in COVID-19. Enrollees, about 18 to 90 years old, lived in roughly 24 US areas. V was clipped by 3 bases and J by 3 bases; unmatched bases: 4. Germline V gene sequence: CDR1 SGHAT, CDR2 FQNNGV. The CDR3 is 15 amino acids. This clone was seen a few times. In the original analysis: Amplification of reference gene primers was used by the study to estimate nucleated cell counts. Data came from immunoSEQ multiplex PCR; TCRdb stores just in-frame clones and leaves some out. V and J calls and clone size are those listed in that table; D and trimming were worked out from the DNA. The repertoire holds about 400,000 clones, with approximately 87% as singletons.

The TCR sequence derives from a woman aged 45-65 years who had recovered from COVID-19. The specimen was PBMCs or T cells enriched from blood (not recorded which). The J gene is TRBJ2-2, the V gene TRBV11-2; 7 nucleotides match TRBD2. The CDR3: CASSLRGRYTGELFF. CDR3 DNA sequence: TGTGCCAGCAGCTTGCGCGGGAGATACACCGGGGAGCTGTTTTTT.